The rows below give T cell receptor beta chains drawn from one sample of a study of identical twins. In TCRdb, the 5' RACE reads were re-called with MiXCR into one record per CDR3 protein. The sample contains 460,000 or so distinct CDR3 sequences, 13% to 15% of which appear only once. This sample was also put to use in a study of yellow fever vaccine responses in identical twins.

Material: CD4+ T cells sorted from blood. These receptors were obtained from a woman aged 18-35 years in good health. CDR3s include the opening cysteine and the closing phenylalanine or tryptophan. A D gene is named only where the DNA matches it firmly. A clone size is listed for some rows: how often the clone was seen (once, few, many), or a class if it is expanded.

v_gene,j_gene,d_gene,abundance,CDR3aa,CDR3nt
TRBV30,TRBJ1-1,TRBD1,-,CASRTGSGTEAFF,TGTGCATCCAGGACAGGGTCGGGCACTGAAGCTTTCTTT
TRBV28,TRBJ2-6,TRBD2,few,CASTLSGGSGANVLTF,TGTGCCAGCACCCTTTCGGGAGGCTCTGGGGCCAACGTCCTGACTTTC
TRBV20-1,TRBJ2-5,TRBD1,-,CSARGTVQETQYF,TGCAGTGCTAGGGGGACAGTTCAAGAGACCCAGTACTTC
TRBV3-1,TRBJ2-1,-,few,CASSQGTFTYNEQFF,TGTGCCAGCAGCCAAGGGACTTTCACCTACAATGAGCAGTTCTTC
TRBV30,TRBJ1-5,-,few,CAWSVRGYSNQPQHF,TGTGCCTGGAGTGTACGGGGGTATAGCAATCAGCCCCAGCATTTT
TRBV7-9,TRBJ2-2,-,few,CASSFGGRTGELFF,TGTGCCAGCAGCTTCGGGGGACGCACCGGGGAGCTGTTTTTT
TRBV6-1,TRBJ1-2,-,few,CASSRTLEGGYTF,TGTGCCAGCAGTCGGACGTTAGAGGGAGGCTACACCTTC
TRBV28,TRBJ2-7,TRBD2,many,CASSLETSGSYEQYF,TGTGCCAGCAGTCTCGAGACTAGCGGGAGCTACGAGCAGTACTTC
TRBV20-1,TRBJ2-3,TRBD1,few,CSARTGTGWDTQYF,TGCAGTGCTAGAACTGGGACAGGGTGGGATACGCAGTATTTT
TRBV5-4,TRBJ2-5,-,few,CASSLLGVSMETQYF,TGTGCCAGCAGCTTGTTGGGGGTCTCAATGGAGACCCAGTACTTC
TRBV29-1,TRBJ2-1,TRBD1,many,CSGRQGYNEQFF,TGCAGCGGCCGACAGGGGTACAATGAGCAGTTCTTC
TRBV7-2,TRBJ2-1,-,few,CASSLEGRRQFF,TGTGCCAGCAGCTTAGAGGGACGAAGGCAGTTCTTC
TRBV9,TRBJ2-3,-,few,CASSPRVVTDTQYF,TGTGCCAGCAGCCCTCGGGTCGTCACAGATACGCAGTATTTT
TRBV20-1,TRBJ2-3,-,few,CSARASTIPSDTQYF,TGCAGTGCTAGAGCCAGCACGATACCGTCGGATACGCAGTATTTT
TRBV12-3/TRBV12-4,TRBJ1-4,-,-,CASSPSGTNEKLFF,TGTGCCAGCAGTCCATCCGGTACTAATGAAAAACTGTTTTTT
TRBV5-1,TRBJ2-3,TRBD2,few,CASSLSSRGGGTDTQYF,TGCGCCAGCAGCCTATCTTCTCGGGGCGGGGGAACAGATACGCAGTATTTT
TRBV7-8,TRBJ2-6,TRBD1,few,CASSGGTGGYSGANVLTF,TGTGCCAGCAGCGGAGGGACAGGGGGTTACTCTGGGGCCAACGTCCTGACTTTC
TRBV4-1,TRBJ1-5,-,many,CASSHDMFGQPQHF,TGCGCCAGCAGCCACGACATGTTTGGCCAGCCCCAGCATTTT
TRBV29-1,TRBJ2-1,-,-,CSVPHPEYISREFF,TGCAGCGTTCCCCACCCAGAGTATATCAGTAGAGAGTTCTTC
TRBV20-1,TRBJ2-7,TRBD2,-,CSARDRGGSSIYEQYF,TGCAGTGCTAGAGATAGGGGCGGGAGCTCTATCTACGAGCAGTACTTC
TRBV24-1,TRBJ1-5,-,few,CATSDYSNQPQHF,TGTGCCACCAGTGATTATAGCAATCAGCCCCAGCATTTT
TRBV7-2,TRBJ2-1,-,-,CASSLEGGSSYNEQFF,TGTGCCAGCAGCTTAGAAGGGGGGAGCTCCTACAATGAGCAGTTCTTC
TRBV25-1,TRBJ2-1,-,many,CASSEPGATYNEQFF,TGTGCCAGCAGTGAACCTGGGGCTACTTACAATGAGCAGTTCTTC
TRBV7-9,TRBJ2-3,-,many,CASSLGFNTQYF,TGTGCCAGCAGCTTAGGTTTTAATACGCAGTATTTT
TRBV5-1,TRBJ2-3,-,-,CASRFADTQYF,TGCGCCAGCAGATTCGCAGATACGCAGTATTTT
TRBV12-3/TRBV12-4,TRBJ2-5,-,-,CASSLGQEETQYF,TGTGCCAGCAGTTTAGGGCAGGAAGAGACCCAGTACTTC
TRBV20-1,TRBJ2-1,-,-,CSARPGGEGKQFF,TGCAGTGCTAGACCCGGGGGCGAGGGGAAGCAGTTCTTC
TRBV20-1,TRBJ2-5,-,few,CSASGGKPETQYF,TGCAGTGCTAGCGGGGGAAAACCAGAGACCCAGTACTTC
TRBV2,TRBJ2-1,-,-,CASSELPYNEQFF,TGTGCCAGCAGTGAGCTCCCCTACAATGAGCAGTTCTTC
TRBV12-3/TRBV12-4,TRBJ1-1,-,-,CASSRGAARTEAFF,TGTGCCAGCAGCCGGGGGGCTGCGCGCACTGAAGCTTTCTTT
TRBV20-1,TRBJ2-1,-,-,CSAKDTSSYNEQFF,TGCAGTGCAAAGGATACTTCATCCTACAATGAGCAGTTCTTC